This note documents a single T cell receptor beta chain sequence. What it recognizes is unknown. The junction departs from germline at one end; a sequencing error may be responsible. The CDR3 is made up of 16 amino acids. CDR1 SQVTM and CDR2 ANQGSEA come from the germline V gene. The data stem from a study of radiotherapy plus CTLA-4 blockade in lung cancer. Study overall: An objective response was seen in around 17% of patients, and disease control in around 33%.

TCRdb's copy holds only in-frame clones and misses some; the assay was immunoSEQ multiplex PCR. The sample holds 30,000 or so clones, 60% to 80% seen once. General observations from the study: After radiotherapy and ipilimumab, tumor-derived clones expanded in peripheral blood.

This chain uses TRBV29-1 with TRBJ1-5; D call uncertain. This clonotype originated in a human donor with non-small cell lung cancer whose response to radiotherapy plus ipilimumab could not be evaluated. The sample consisted of peripheral blood, taken from a patient treated with radiotherapy plus ipilimumab. CDR3 loop: CSVQTGVQIVRSAPAF. In DNA, the CDR3 is TGCAGCGTCCAAACCGGGGTCCAGATCGTTAGATCAGCCCCAGCATTT.